The clone carrying this TCR beta chain was observed a few times. TCRdb recomputed calls from the 5' RACE reads with MiXCR, one row per CDR3 protein. This sample has about 350,000 distinct CDR3 sequences, with 11% found just once. V trimming: 2 bases; J trimming: 6 bases; junction bases outside the gene matches: 6. This CDR3 is 16 amino acids long. Germline V gene lookup returns CDR1 LGHDT and CDR2 YNNKEL (reference sequence). The data stem from a study of T cells after yellow fever vaccination. Looking at the study overall: Each low-cell-number fraction was prepared by means of SMART-Seq v4 Ultra Low Input.

This sample comprised PBMCs, obtained on the day of the first yellow fever vaccination. The rearrangement uses TRBV3-1 and TRBJ2-3, with 12 nucleotides matching TRBD2. This clonotype originated in a young man who received the YFV17D yellow fever vaccine. The CDR3 DNA follows: TGTGCCAGCAGCCAACTAGCGGGGGGGCTAGAGGATACGCAGTATTTT. Translating it yields CASSQLAGGLEDTQYF.